A selection of T cell receptor beta chains follows, all from one sample in a study of blood T cell repertoires in COVID-19. Method: immunoSEQ multiplex PCR; TCRdb's copy keeps in-frame clones and lacks some. Among 9,000 to 13,000 clones listed, nearly 90% were seen once. Sequenced input: peripheral blood. The receptors originated from a man younger than 45 with active or convalescent COVID-19. Both conserved end residues are part of each CDR3. The D gene is left open where the match is weak. The size field is filled for only some rows; it gives once, few, many or a size class.

16 TRBJ2-2 TRBV24-1 TRBD1 . TGTGCCACCAGTGACCTCCGGGACAGGGACACCGGGGAGCTGTTTTTT CATSDLRDRDTGELFF
15 TRBJ1-1 TRBV4-2 . . TGTGCCAGCAGCCAAGATTCAACAGGGAACACTGAAGCTTTCTTT CASSQDSTGNTEAFF
13 TRBJ1-2 TRBV24-1 TRBD1 . TGTGCCACCAGTCGCGGGACAGCCTATGGCTACACCTTC CATSRGTAYGYTF
14 TRBJ1-3 TRBV6-5 . . TGTGCCAGCAGTTTCGCAGGGGCCGGAAACACCATATATTTT CASSFAGAGNTIYF
13 TRBJ1-1 TRBV6-5 . . TGTGCCAGCAAGGCGGGCAAGGACACTGAAGCTTTCTTT CASKAGKDTEAFF
13 TRBJ1-5 TRBV19 . . TGTGCCAGTAGTTTGGCCGATCGTCAGCCCCAGCATTTT CASSLADRQPQHF
18 TRBJ1-6 TRBV7-8 TRBD1 once TGTGCCAGCAGCTTAGGTGCCAGGGGGCGCGATCGTAATTCACCCCTCCACTTT CASSLGARGRDRNSPLHF
15 TRBJ1-1 TRBV7-3 TRBD1 . TGTGCCAGCAGCTTCACAGGGGGCTTAAACACTGAAGCTTTCTTT CASSFTGGLNTEAFF
12 TRBJ2-7 TRBV14 . . TGTGCCAGCAGCCAGAGCTCCTACGAGCAGTACTTC CASSQSSYEQYF
16 TRBJ2-2 TRBV9 . . TGTGCCAGCAGCGTAGACGGGGCAGGGGACACCGGGGAGCTGTTTTTT CASSVDGAGDTGELFF
11 TRBJ1-2 TRBV7-9 . . TGTGCCAGCAGCCCTAGCCAGACTTACACCTTC CASSPSQTYTF
14 TRBJ2-1 TRBV29-1 TRBD2 . TGCAGCGTCGGAGGACTAGCGGGGGAGAATGAGCAGTTCTTC CSVGGLAGENEQFF
14 TRBJ1-5 TRBV2 . . TGTGCCAGCAGCCAAGACAGCGAAAATCAGCCCCAGCATTTT CASSQDSENQPQHF
14 TRBJ2-2 TRBV2 . . TGTGCCAGCAGTGAACTACCTAACACCGGGGAGCTGTTTTTT CASSELPNTGELFF
13 TRBJ2-7 TRBV19 TRBD1 once TGTGCCAGTAGTACCGGGACAGAATACGAGCAGTACTTC CASSTGTEYEQYF
13 TRBJ2-7 TRBV12-3/TRBV12-4 TRBD1 . TGTGCCAGCAGTCGACAGGGGGAAAGCGAGCAGTACTTC CASSRQGESEQYF
17 TRBJ1-6 TRBV4-1 . . TGCGCCAGCAGCCACGTAAGGGGAGGCCCCTATAATTCACCCCTCCACTTT CASSHVRGGPYNSPLHF
16 TRBJ2-7 TRBV11-2 TRBD2 . TGTGCCAGCAGCATATCGGGACTAGCGGGGCCCTACGAGCAGTACTTC CASSISGLAGPYEQYF
13 TRBJ1-3 TRBV30 . . TGTTGTAGCGGGGTCGCGGGGGGAAACACCATATATTTT CCSGVAGGNTIYF
14 TRBJ1-1 TRBV7-9 . . TGTGCCAGCAGCTCGCAGGGGCTAAACACTGAAGCTTTCTTT CASSSQGLNTEAFF
13 TRBJ2-1 TRBV27 TRBD2 . TGTGCCACCCAGTTCGGGGGGGGGTCTGAGCAGTTCTTC CATQFGGGSEQFF
17 TRBJ2-2 TRBV27 TRBD1 few TGTGCCAGCAAAGAGACAGGGTTACGTGCGAACACCGGGGAGCTGTTTTTT CASKETGLRANTGELFF
14 TRBJ1-5 TRBV6-2/TRBV6-3 . . TGTGCCAGCAGTTACTTAGGGGGCAATCAGCCCCAGCATTTT CASSYLGGNQPQHF
15 TRBJ2-4 TRBV2 . . TGTGCCAGGACAGGAGAAGGCCTAGCCAAAAACATTCAGTACTTC CARTGEGLAKNIQYF
14 TRBJ2-2 TRBV30 . . TGTGCCTGGAGTGTACTTCGGCGGGGCGGGGAGCTGTTTTTT CAWSVLRRGGELFF
15 TRBJ1-1 TRBV4-1 TRBD1 . TGCGCCAGCAGCCAAGATCGACAGGGGAACACTGAAGCTTTCTTT CASSQDRQGNTEAFF
13 TRBJ1-3 TRBV3-1/TRBV3-2 . . TGTGCCAGCAGAGGGGATTCGGGAAACACCATATATTTT CASRGDSGNTIYF
15 TRBJ2-1 TRBV27 TRBD2 . TGTGCCAGCAGTTTAGCTGCGGGGGGAATAGCTGAGCAGTTCTTC CASSLAAGGIAEQFF
16 TRBJ2-3 TRBV14 TRBD2 . TGTGCCAGCAGATCGACTAGCGGGGGCTCCACAGATACGCAGTATTTT CASRSTSGGSTDTQYF
14 TRBJ1-5 TRBV3-1/TRBV3-2 TRBD1 . TGTGCCAGCAGCCAAACAGGGGGGGGTCAGCCCCAGCATTTT CASSQTGGGQPQHF
15 TRBJ2-7 TRBV6-5 TRBD1 once TGTGCCAGCAGGGCTGACAGGGGGAGCTCCTACGAGCAGTACTTC CASRADRGSSYEQYF
15 TRBJ1-2 TRBV2 TRBD1 . TGTGCCAGCAGTGAAGCGTCCCAGGGGGCCTCTGGCTACACCTTC CASSEASQGASGYTF
15 TRBJ1-5 TRBV27 . . TGTGCCAGCAGCCCGACTTCGGGGTCGGGGCAGCCCCAGCATTTT CASSPTSGSGQPQHF
13 TRBJ1-2 TRBV27 . . TGTGCCAGCAGTTCGACAGGAAGCTATGGCTACACCTTC CASSSTGSYGYTF
16 TRBJ2-5 TRBV7-9 TRBD2 . TGTGCCAGCAGCTCTACGACTAGCGGGGGGGAAGAGACCCAGTACTTC CASSSTTSGGEETQYF
17 TRBJ2-5 TRBV4-1 TRBD2 . TGCGCCAGCAGCCCCCTCGGACTAGCGGGGGGGGGAGAGACCCAGTACTTC CASSPLGLAGGGETQYF
15 TRBJ1-6 TRBV6-5 TRBD1 . TGTGCCAGCAGATGGACAGGGGGGACCAATTCACCCCTCCACTTT CASRWTGGTNSPLHF
15 TRBJ2-3 TRBV11-3 . . TGTGCAGGCGGGGGCCTCGGGGAGGATACAGATACGCAGTATTTT CAGGGLGEDTDTQYF
15 TRBJ2-7 TRBV6-1 . . TGTGCCAGCAGTGAACGCCGGTTGAGCTCCTACGAGCAGTACTTC CASSERRLSSYEQYF